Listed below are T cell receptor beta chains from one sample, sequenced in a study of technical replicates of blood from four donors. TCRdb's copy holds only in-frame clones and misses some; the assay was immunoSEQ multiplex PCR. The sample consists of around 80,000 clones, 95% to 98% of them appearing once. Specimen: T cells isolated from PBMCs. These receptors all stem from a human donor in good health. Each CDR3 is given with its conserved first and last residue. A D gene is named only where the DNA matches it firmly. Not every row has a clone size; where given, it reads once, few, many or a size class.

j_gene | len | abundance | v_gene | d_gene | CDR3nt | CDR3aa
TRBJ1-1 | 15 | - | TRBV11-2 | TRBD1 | TGTGCCAGCAGCTTAACCGGGACAGGGGGGACTGAAGCTTTCTTT | CASSLTGTGGTEAFF
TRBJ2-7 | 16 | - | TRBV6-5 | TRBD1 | TGTGCCAGCAGTTCGGCCGGGACAGGGGTCATGAGCGAGCAGTACTTC | CASSSAGTGVMSEQYF
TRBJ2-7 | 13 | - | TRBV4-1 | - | TGCGCCAGCAGCCAAGTGGGGGCTTTCGGGCAGTACTTC | CASSQVGAFGQYF
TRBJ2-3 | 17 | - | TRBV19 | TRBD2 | TGTGCCAGTAGAAGCCTAGCGGGAGCGTCTAGCACAGATACGCAGTATTTT | CASRSLAGASSTDTQYF
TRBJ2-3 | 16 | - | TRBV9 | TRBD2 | TGTGCCAGCAGCGTAGATTCAAGCGGGAGCGCAGATACGCAGTATTTT | CASSVDSSGSADTQYF
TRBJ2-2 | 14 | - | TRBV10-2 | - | TGCGCCAGCAGTGAATTTAGGGGGACCGGGGAGCTGTTTTTT | CASSEFRGTGELFF
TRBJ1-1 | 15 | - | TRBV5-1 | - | TGCGCCAGCCGCCTTATTGGGGGACACAACACTGAAGCTTTCTTT | CASRLIGGHNTEAFF
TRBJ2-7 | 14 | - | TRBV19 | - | TGTGCCAGTAGTAGCGGGACCGGCCCCTACGAGCAGTACTTC | CASSSGTGPYEQYF
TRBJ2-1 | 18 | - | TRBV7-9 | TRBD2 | TGTGCCAGCAGCTTAGCTTTCCTAAGCGGGGGGGTATCCCATGAGCAGTTCTTC | CASSLAFLSGGVSHEQFF
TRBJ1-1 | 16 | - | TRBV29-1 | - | TGCAGCGCCGGCAGAAGGGGAGGAGCTGGGAACACTGAAGCTTTCTTT | CSAGRRGGAGNTEAFF
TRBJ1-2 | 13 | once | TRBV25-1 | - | TGTGCCAGCAGTGAAGGACAGCACTATGGCTACACCTTC | CASSEGQHYGYTF
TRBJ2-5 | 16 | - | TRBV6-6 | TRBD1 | TGTGCCAGCAGTTACACCACGACAGGGGGTTGGGAGACCCAGTACTTC | CASSYTTTGGWETQYF
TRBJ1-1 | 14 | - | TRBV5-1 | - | TGCGCCAGCAGCTTGTACGGGGTGAACACTGAAGCTTTCTTT | CASSLYGVNTEAFF
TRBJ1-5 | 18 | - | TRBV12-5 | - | TGTGCTAGTGGTTTGGTCCACGCAGGGCTATATAGCAATCAGCCCCAGCATTTT | CASGLVHAGLYSNQPQHF
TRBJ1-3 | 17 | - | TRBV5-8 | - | TGTGCCAGCAGCTCTAAGCGTATCCTCACCTCTGGAAACACCATATATTTT | CASSSKRILTSGNTIYF
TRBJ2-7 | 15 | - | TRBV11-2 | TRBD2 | TGTGCCAGCAGCTCCTCTCGCGGGAGAGAGTACGAGCAGTACTTC | CASSSSRGREYEQYF
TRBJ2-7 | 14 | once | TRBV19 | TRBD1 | TGTGCCAGTAGTCGGACAGGGAGCTCCTACGAGCAGTACTTC | CASSRTGSSYEQYF
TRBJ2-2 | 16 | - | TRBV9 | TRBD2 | TGTGCCAGCAGCGTAGATGGCGGGAGGAACACCGGGGAGCTGTTTTTT | CASSVDGGRNTGELFF
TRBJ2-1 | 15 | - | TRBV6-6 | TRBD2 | TGTGCCAGCACCCCCTGGGCGGGGGGGAACAATGAGCAGTTCTTC | CASTPWAGGNNEQFF
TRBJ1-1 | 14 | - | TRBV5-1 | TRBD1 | TGCGCCAGCAGCTTGGCCAGGGGGGACACTGAAGCTTTCTTT | CASSLARGDTEAFF
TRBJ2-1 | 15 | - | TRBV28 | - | TGTGCCAGCAGTCCTCAAGCGTCGGGGTACAATGAGCAGTTCTTC | CASSPQASGYNEQFF
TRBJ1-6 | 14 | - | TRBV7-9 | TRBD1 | TGTGCCAGCAGCCTCGGGACAGGGAACTCACCCCTCCACTTT | CASSLGTGNSPLHF
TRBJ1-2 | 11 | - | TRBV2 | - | TGTGCCGCCGCGGTCCGCTATGGCTACACCTTC | CAAAVRYGYTF
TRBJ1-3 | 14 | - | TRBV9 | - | TGTGCCAGCAGCGCTGGGACATTTGGAAACACCATATATTTT | CASSAGTFGNTIYF
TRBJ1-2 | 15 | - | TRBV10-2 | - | TGCGCCAGCAGTGAGTTTCCGGACAGCGTCTATGGCTACACCTTC | CASSEFPDSVYGYTF
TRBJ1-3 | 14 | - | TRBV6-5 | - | TGTGCCAGCACTGCGGATAACTCTGGAAACACCATATATTTT | CASTADNSGNTIYF
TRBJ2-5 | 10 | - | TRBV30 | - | TGTGCCTGGAGCCTAGAGACCCAGTACTTC | CAWSLETQYF
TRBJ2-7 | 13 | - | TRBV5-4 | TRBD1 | TGTGCCAGCAGCTGGGACAGGGGATACGAGCAGTACTTC | CASSWDRGYEQYF
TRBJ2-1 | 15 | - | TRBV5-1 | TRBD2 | TGCGCCAGCAGCATTAGCCGACTAGCGGACAATGAGCAGTTCTTC | CASSISRLADNEQFF
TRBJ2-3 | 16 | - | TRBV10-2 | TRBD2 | TGCGCCAGCAGTGAGTCGCCACTGGCGGGGGCAGATACGCAGTATTTT | CASSESPLAGADTQYF
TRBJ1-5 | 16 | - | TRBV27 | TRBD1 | TGTGCCAGCAGTTTAACCACAGGGGCGGACAATCAGCCCCAGCATTTT | CASSLTTGADNQPQHF
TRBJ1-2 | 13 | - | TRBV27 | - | TGTGCCAGCAGTTTCCGCAGGGGATATGGCTACACCTTC | CASSFRRGYGYTF